The 17 T cell receptor beta chains presented below share a single source sample, sequenced in a study of post-analysis software for immune sequencing data. Every TCR beta cDNA library bore unique molecular identifiers. One entry per CDR3 protein results from TCRdb running MiXCR on the PCR reads. The sample holds about 500,000 distinct CDR3 sequences, nearly 45% seen once. Their antigens are not known. Study-level points and caveats: About five TRBV segments, including TRBV5-6, TRBV5-1 and TRBV20-1, were more frequent in patients than controls.

The sequenced sample was blood. The receptors were gathered from a girl aged 5 to 17 with multiple sclerosis.

V and J are TRBV10-1 and TRBJ2-4, with TRBD2 matching over 12 bases. Per germline, CDR1 WNHNN and CDR2 SYGVQD (reference sequence). Unmatched junction bases numbered 9, after V lost 2 bases and J lost 13 bases. This CDR3 is built from 15 residues. CDR3 sequence (DNA): TGCGCCAGCAGTGAGCTAGCGGGAGGGCCGGGTGAGCAGTACTTC. It specifies CASSELAGGPGEQYF.

This chain uses TRBV7-9 with TRBJ2-1, with TRBD2 identical over 9 bases. The CDR3 is made up of 14 amino acids. CDR1 is SEHNR and CDR2 is FQNEAQ in the germline V gene (reference sequence). V lost 4 bases, J lost 9 bases, and 7 bases stayed unmatched. CDR3 coding DNA: TGTGCCAGCAGCTCTATAGCGGGAGAGGGTGAGCAGTTCTTC. Encoded protein: CASSSIAGEGEQFF.

The CDR3 loop reads CASSLRLTGSYNEQFF. For the CDR3, the DNA is TGTGCCAGCAGTCTCCGTCTGACTGGTTCCTACAATGAGCAGTTCTTC. J is TRBJ2-1 and V is TRBV28; D unclear. From germline, CDR1 is MDHEN and CDR2 SYDVKM. V was cut by 5 bases and J by 1 base, with 15 bases left in between. The CDR3 spans 16 residues.

This chain links TRBV24-1 with TRBJ2-5; D remains ambiguous. This CDR3 contains 14 residues. V was clipped by 4 bases and J by 2 bases, with 10 bases between them. Germline V lookup: CDR1 KGHDR, CDR2 SFDVKD. The CDR3 DNA sequence: TGTGCCACCAGTGAGCCGACGGCACAAGAGACCCAGTACTTC. Its translation is CATSEPTAQETQYF.

This clonotype has a single count. The V and J genes are TRBV20-1 and TRBJ2-5, with D tentatively TRBD1 or TRBD2 (5 bases each). Germline CDR1 is DFQATT and CDR2 is SNEGSKA (reference sequence). This CDR3 has 15 amino acids. V lost 3 bases and J lost 5, with 19 bases in between. In DNA, the CDR3 is TGCAGTGCTAGGTTCGGGGACCCACAACGGGAGACCCAGTACTTC. Protein product: CSARFGDPQRETQYF.

This chain joins TRBV20-1 and TRBJ2-5; 11 nucleotides agree with TRBD2. The DNA end is a closer match to TRBJ2-4, so the J assignment may be wrong. From germline, CDR1 is DFQATT and CDR2 SNEGSKA (reference sequence). This CDR3 region has 15 residues. The CDR3 bases are TGCAGTGCTAGGTTAGCGGGAGGGTCCAAAAACATTCAGTACTTC. This codes for CSARLAGGSKNIQYF.

For this clonotype: A read error is possible here, since a much larger clone lies one base away. V is TRBV12-3 or TRBV12-4 and J is TRBJ2-1; D ambiguous. This CDR3 has 12 residues. Here the CDR3 reads CVSSEHVNEQFF. The DNA of the CDR3 is TGTGTCAGCAGTGAACATGTAAATGAGCAGTTCTTC.

The genes are TRBV7-2 and TRBJ1-1, with 7 bases that match TRBD1. V was pared by 5 bases and J by 5 bases, with 11 bases of the junction left unmatched. Germline V gene sequence: CDR1 SGHTA, CDR2 FQGNSA. The CDR3 contains 15 residues. CDR3 region: CASSPRTGPGTEAFF. CDR3 bases: TGTGCCAGCAGCCCTCGGACAGGCCCAGGAACTGAAGCTTTCTTT.

The V gene is TRBV10-3, the J gene TRBJ2-3; 7 nucleotides line up with TRBD1. The CDR3 is made up of 13 amino acids. V lost 11 bases to trimming and J lost 2 bases; unmatched junction nucleotides: 7. CDR1 is ENHRY and CDR2 is SYGVKD in the germline V gene. In DNA form, the CDR3 reads TGTGCCTTAGCCGGGACAGCCACAGATACGCAGTATTTT. Amino acid sequence: CALAGTATDTQYF.

The chain combines TRBV3-1 with TRBJ2-7; TRBD1 matches at 12 bases. Trimming at V came to 4 bases and at J to 4 bases, leaving 5 bases not matched to a gene. The CDR3 loop spans 15 amino acids. The germline V gene encodes CDR1 LGHDT and CDR2 YNNKEL (reference sequence). CDR3 coding DNA: TGTGCCAGCAGCCTGGGACAGGGGGCGTTGTACGAGCAGTACTTC. It specifies CASSLGQGALYEQYF.

V usage is TRBV7-9 and J usage is TRBJ2-4, with D hard to call. Trimming pared 1 base from V and 2 bases from J, leaving 24 bases between. Germline-derived CDR1 and CDR2 are SEHNR and FQNEAQ (reference sequence). The CDR3 runs to 20 residues. The CDR3 DNA sequence: TGTGCCAGCAGCTTAGGGGGATGGACCGATTCAAGTCTGTCCAAAAACATTCAGTACTTC. It encodes CASSLGGWTDSSLSKNIQYF.

This clonotype was counted a few times. V gene TRBV4-2 combines with J gene TRBJ2-7; 8 bases align to TRBD1. After removal of 4 bases from V and 3 bases from J, the junction contained 5 bases not matched to a gene. This CDR3 contains 14 residues. Germline V CDR1 and CDR2: LGHNA, YNFKEQ. The CDR3 region is CASSPTGEGYEQYF. Here the CDR3 DNA reads TGTGCCAGCAGCCCGACAGGGGAAGGCTACGAGCAGTACTTC.

In regard to this clonotype: Its ends do not fully match the called genes, so a read error is possible. The chain uses TRBV25-1 and TRBJ2-2; D might be TRBD2 (5 bases). The germline V gene encodes CDR1 MGHDK and CDR2 SYGVNS. The CDR3 loop spans 13 amino acids. CDR3 sequence: CASSMRSTGEQFF. The CDR3 DNA reads as TGTGCCAGCAGTATGAGGAGCACCGGGGAGCAGTTTTTT.

This clonotype was recorded a few times. This sequence joins TRBV12-3 or TRBV12-4 and TRBJ2-6; TRBD2 is a possible D gene (6 bases). The V and J ends lost 7 bases and 3 bases respectively, with 10 bases between them. This CDR3 is 14 amino acids long. CDR3 DNA sequence: TGTGCCAGCACCGGGGGTGGTGGGGCCAACGTCCTGACTTTC. Translating gives CASTGGGGANVLTF.

This clonotype was detected a few times. The chain is built from TRBV12-3 or TRBV12-4 and TRBJ1-2; D possibly corresponds to TRBD1 (5 bases). V was shortened by 3 bases and J by 7 bases, with 12 bases between the two germline ends. The CDR3 extends over 13 amino acids. The DNA for the CDR3 is TGTGCCAGCAGTTTGGGGTCAGGGCCTGGCTACACCTTC. Protein sequence: CASSLGSGPGYTF.

This rearrangement joins TRBV4-1 to TRBJ2-1; D gene uncertain. The CDR3 sequence is 16 residues long. The V gene lost 0 bases and the J gene lost 0 bases, with 9 bases spanning the gap. Germline CDR1 and CDR2: MGHRA and YSYEKL. The CDR3 region is CASSQDQRSSYNEQFF. CDR3 bases: TGCGCCAGCAGCCAAGATCAGCGAAGCTCCTACAATGAGCAGTTCTTC.

The rearrangement uses TRBV20-1 and TRBJ2-7; 8 nucleotides match TRBD1. Germline CDR1 is DFQATT and CDR2 is SNEGSKA (reference sequence). This CDR3 contains 15 residues. V was clipped by 4 bases and J by 5 bases; unmatched bases: 13. The CDR3 loop is CSATRGGQVIHEQYF. DNA of the CDR3: TGCAGTGCTACCCGAGGGGGACAGGTGATCCACGAGCAGTACTTC.